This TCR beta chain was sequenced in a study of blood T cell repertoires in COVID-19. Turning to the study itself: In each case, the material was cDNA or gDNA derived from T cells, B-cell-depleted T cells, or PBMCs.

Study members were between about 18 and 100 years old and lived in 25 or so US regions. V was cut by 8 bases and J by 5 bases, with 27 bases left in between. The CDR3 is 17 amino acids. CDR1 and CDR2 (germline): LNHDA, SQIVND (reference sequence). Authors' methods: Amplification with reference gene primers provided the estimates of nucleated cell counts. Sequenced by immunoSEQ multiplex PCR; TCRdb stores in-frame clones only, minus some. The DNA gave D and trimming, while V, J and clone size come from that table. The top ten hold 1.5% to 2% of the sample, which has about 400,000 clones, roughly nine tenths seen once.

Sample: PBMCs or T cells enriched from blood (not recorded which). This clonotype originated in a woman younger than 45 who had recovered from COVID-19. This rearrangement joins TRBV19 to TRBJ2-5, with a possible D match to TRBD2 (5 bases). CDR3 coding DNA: TGTGCCAGTCGAAACGGGGTTGGGAGCCCGACAAGGGAGACCCAGTACTTC. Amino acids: CASRNGVGSPTRETQYF.